This T cell receptor beta chain originates from a study of T cells in Graves' hyperthyroidism and ophthalmopathy. This clonotype was picked up many times. Amplification yielded TCR beta CDR3 regions, with RNA transcripts as the source. Using the HTBI primer set, a first-round RT-PCR was run on the TCR CDR3. Using its own MiXCR run on the multiplex PCR reads, TCRdb lists one record per CDR3 protein. The sample yields 200,000 to 250,000 distinct CDR3 sequences, approximately 24% seen once. There are 14 residues in the CDR3. From germline, CDR1 is SGHRS and CDR2 YFSETQ. V gave up 0 bases and J gave up 3 bases, with 10 bases separating them.

The source of this sequence is a woman aged 40 to 50 with Graves' ophthalmopathy. The chain recombines TRBV5-1 with TRBJ2-7; D call uncertain. Sequenced sample: blood. CDR3 protein: CASSLGGLVYEQYF. CDR3 sequence (DNA): TGCGCCAGCAGCTTGGGCGGTTTAGTCTACGAGCAGTACTTC.